The 11 T cell receptor beta chains listed next were all sequenced from one sample in a study of T cell clonality in common variable immunodeficiency (dated by TCRdb to between 2014 and 2016). The library was generated by the immunoSEQ multiplex PCR assay. Drawn from immuneACCESS, this table holds only the in-frame rearrangements with V and J called that TCRdb kept. Clones are partly lost; checked studies trace under half to an unresolved V gene and leave the rest unexplained. The table for this sample lists 40,000 to 45,000 clones, none of them counted only once. About 0.66% of the sample is in the top ten clones. The source material was peripheral blood mononuclear cells. These receptors all come from a person aged 18 to 70 in good health.

This clone was recorded at least ten times. Read sequence stops 3 residues before the CDR3 end, and the germline J gene provides the missing end. The gene calls are TRBV20-1 and TRBJ1-1; 9 bases match TRBD1. V was clipped by 4 bases and J by 3 bases; unmatched bases: 12. Germline V lookup: CDR1 DFQATT, CDR2 SNEGSKA (reference sequence). This CDR3 spans 16 amino acids. The sequenced part of the CDR3 DNA is TGCAGTGCTAAGGACAGGGGAGGGGGTGGGGACACTGAA. Residues: CSAKDRGGGGDTE. The whole CDR3 reads CSAKDRGGGGDTEAFF.

This clone was detected many times. The read terminates 3 residues ahead of where the CDR3 ends, so the germline J gene completes it. The V call is TRBV5-1, the J call TRBJ2-2; 9 nucleotides align to TRBD1. CDR1 SGHRS and CDR2 YFSETQ come from the germline V gene. The CDR3 extends over 16 amino acids. With V trimmed by 7 bases and J by 6 bases, 13 bases remained unmatched. CDR3 DNA (partial): TGCGCCAGCTCCTCGGGACAGGGTCGTTTGTCCGGGGAG. This sequence encodes CASSSGQGRLSGE. The whole CDR3 reads CASSSGQGRLSGELFF.

This clone was found many times. The CDR3 is cut off 3 residues early in the read; its end comes from the germline J gene. This chain connects TRBV11-2 to TRBJ2-3, with D possibly TRBD2 on 6 matching bases. The germline gives CDR1 SGHAT, CDR2 FQNNGV. The CDR3 is made up of 14 amino acids. V was shortened by 4 bases and J by 2 bases, with 10 bases between the two germline ends. The CDR3 is CASSSRGFTDTQYF. Partial CDR3 DNA: TGTGCCAGCAGCTCGCGGGGATTCACAGATACG.

At least ten counts were recorded for this clone. The CDR3 end is not reached by the read, which stops 3 residues before it; the germline J gene fills it in. This chain uses TRBV12-3 or TRBV12-4 with TRBJ2-7; TRBD1 aligns across 10 bases. V was clipped by 6 bases and J by 5 bases; unmatched bases: 10. There are 15 residues in the CDR3. This CDR3 reads CASSHWDRGGNEQYF. CDR3 bases read: TGTGCCAGCAGCCATTGGGACAGGGGTGGAAACGAG.

This clone occurred many times. Coverage ceases 3 residues before the CDR3 finishes, and the germline J gene fills in the end. The chain is built from TRBV5-3 and TRBJ2-5, with 9 bases identical to TRBD1. TRBV5-3 is classed as an ORF, of uncertain function. CDR3 size: 18 residues. After removal of 5 bases from V and 5 bases from J, the junction contained 19 bases not matched to a gene. The CDR3 bases that were read are TGTGCCAGAAGATTAGGGACTCTTACAGGGGGCGCGTTGGAGACC. Translation gives CARRLGTLTGGALET. The whole CDR3 region reads CARRLGTLTGGALETQYF.

This clone was observed at least ten times. The missing CDR3 end, 3 residues past where the read stops, is filled in from the germline J gene. J is TRBJ2-5 and V is TRBV4-1; 8 bases fit TRBD2. The CDR3 spans 15 residues. Germline assignment: CDR1 MGHRA and CDR2 YSYEKL. V dropped 2 bases and J dropped 2; count of bases not matched to a gene: 4. The sequenced part of the CDR3 DNA is TGCGCCAGCAGCCAAACCGGGACTAGGCAAGAGACC. Amino acid sequence: CASSQTGTRQET. The full CDR3 protein is CASSQTGTRQETQYF.

This clone was observed at least ten times. The CDR3 end is not reached by the read, which stops 3 residues before it; the germline J gene fills it in. V usage is TRBV19 and J usage is TRBJ2-7; TRBD1 aligns across 9 bases. J lost 5 bases, V lost 4 bases, and 18 bases had no gene match. CDR3 length: 18 amino acids. CDR1 and CDR2 (germline): LNHDA, SQIVND (reference sequence). The CDR3 sequence is CASSTDIGQGLRKDEQYF. The CDR3 DNA, read in part, is TGTGCCAGTAGTACAGACATCGGACAGGGGCTTCGAAAAGACGAG. Full variable domain (missing parts from reference TRBV19 and TRBJ2-7): DGGITQSPKYLFRKEGQNVTLSCEQNLNHDAMYWYRQDPGQGLRLIYYSQIVNDFQKGDIAEGYSVSREKKESFPLTVTSAQKNPTAFYLCASSTDIGQGLRKDEQYFGPGTRLTVT.

In this sample, this clone turned up many times. The read finishes 3 residues shy of the CDR3 end, and the germline J gene is used to complete it. The chain combines TRBV6-9 with TRBJ2-7; TRBD2 agrees at 13 bases. V shed 3 bases, J shed 4 bases, and the junction held 3 bases outside the gene matches. Germline values: CDR1 MNHGY, CDR2 SVAAGI. The CDR3 covers 15 residues. The sequenced CDR3 bases are TGTGCCAGCAGTTACTTGACTAGCGGGAGGTACGAG. Translated: CASSYLTSGRYE. The entire CDR3 sequence reads CASSYLTSGRYEQYF.

In its sample, this clone was seen many times. Coverage ceases 3 residues before the CDR3 finishes, and the germline J gene fills in the end. This chain joins TRBV15 and TRBJ2-1; TRBD1 matches 11 bases. CDR1 and CDR2 from the germline V gene are LNHNV and YYDKDF (reference sequence). This CDR3 has 15 residues. V lost 0 bases to trimming and J lost 6 bases; unmatched junction nucleotides: 1. CDR3 sequence: CATSREGQGGNEQFF. The part of the CDR3 DNA that was read is TGTGCCACCAGCAGAGAGGGACAGGGGGGCAATGAG.

There are many counts of this clone. The read gets to within 3 residues of the CDR3 end, and the germline J gene fills in the rest. V is TRBV28 and J is TRBJ2-7; 9 positions agree with TRBD1. The CDR3 has 15 amino acids. Germline values: CDR1 MDHEN, CDR2 SYDVKM. V shed 6 bases, J shed 1 base, and the junction held 7 bases outside the gene matches. The CDR3 loop reads CASRTRDRESYEQYF. The DNA read from the CDR3 is TGTGCCAGCAGGACTAGGGACAGGGAGTCCTACGAG.

This clone was detected many times. The sequenced part of the CDR3 DNA is TGCGCCAGCAGCTCGGGGACACGCTATGGC. Translating it yields CASSSGTRYG. The complete CDR3 reads CASSSGTRYGYTF. This chain links TRBV5-1 with TRBJ1-2, with D possibly TRBD1 on 6 matching bases. Read data end 3 residues before the CDR3 end; the end is taken from the germline J gene. The CDR3 is 13 residues long. Germline V CDR1 and CDR2: SGHRS, YFSETQ. V was trimmed by 3 bases and J by 4 bases, leaving 10 bases between them.